This TCR beta chain was observed in a study of blood T cell repertoires in COVID-19. Study details: There were acute and convalescent COVID-19 samples, and they came from the United States, Italy and Spain. In each case, the material was cDNA or gDNA derived from T cells, B-cell-depleted T cells, or PBMCs.

The CDR3 has 13 residues. V shed 10 bases, J shed 2 bases, and the junction held 4 bases outside the gene matches. Per germline, CDR1 ENHRY and CDR2 SYGVKD. Methods used by the authors: Amplification from reference gene primers served as the basis for estimated nucleated cell counts. Clones were sequenced by immunoSEQ multiplex PCR, and TCRdb holds only the in-frame ones, with some missing. The V and J calls and clone size are taken from that table; D and trimming were inferred from the DNA. Of under 75,000 clones detected, 75% to 85% appear once; the ten largest clones hold roughly 18%. The source of this sequence is a man aged 70 or older who had recovered from COVID-19. J is TRBJ2-1 and V is TRBV10-3, with TRBD1 matching 8 bases. Specimen: peripheral blood. CDR3 region: CATRQGTYNEQFF. In nucleotides, the CDR3 is TGTGCCACTCGACAGGGGACCTACAATGAGCAGTTCTTC.